The source of this TCR beta chain is a study of cytomegalovirus exposure and HLA in healthy donors. Study-level results: It was approximately 170 TCR beta chains that were listed as cytomegalovirus-associated.

As for this clone: As yet, its antigen is unknown.

Researchers ran the PCR with 60 Vbeta and 13 Jbeta primers. The data were produced by immunoSEQ multiplex PCR, yet TCRdb's version contains in-frame clones alone and is incomplete. The sample holds approximately 190,000 clones, 87% seen once. Sequencing used PBMCs. This sequence originates from a man aged 25-45 years in good health and CMV-seronegative.

The CDR3 is CASSIISGRGSEQFF. CDR3 in DNA: TGTGCCAGTAGTATTATTAGCGGGAGGGGTAGTGAGCAGTTCTTC. The rearrangement joins TRBV19 to TRBJ2-1; 11 nucleotides agree with TRBD2. The CDR3 extends over 15 amino acids. The junction had 7 bases not matched to a gene; V was cut back by 3 bases and J by 9 bases. Germline V gene lookup returns CDR1 LNHDA and CDR2 SQIVND (reference sequence).